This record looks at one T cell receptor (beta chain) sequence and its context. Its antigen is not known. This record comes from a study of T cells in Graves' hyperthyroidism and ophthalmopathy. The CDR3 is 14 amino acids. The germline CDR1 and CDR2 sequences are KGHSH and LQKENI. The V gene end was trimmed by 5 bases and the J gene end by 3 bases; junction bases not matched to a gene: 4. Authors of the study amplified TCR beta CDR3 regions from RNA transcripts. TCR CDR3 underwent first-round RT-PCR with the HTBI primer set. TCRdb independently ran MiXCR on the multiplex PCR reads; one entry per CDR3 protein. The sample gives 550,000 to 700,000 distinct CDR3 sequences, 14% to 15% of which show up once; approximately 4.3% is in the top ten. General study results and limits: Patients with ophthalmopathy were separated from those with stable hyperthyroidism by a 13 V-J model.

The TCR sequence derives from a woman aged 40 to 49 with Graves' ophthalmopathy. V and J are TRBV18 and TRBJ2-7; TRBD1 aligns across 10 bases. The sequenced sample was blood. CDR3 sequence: CASSMTGGFYEQYF. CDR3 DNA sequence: TGTGCCAGCTCAATGACAGGGGGCTTCTACGAGCAGTACTTC.